This TCR beta chain emerged from a study of shared clonotypes between healthy human individuals. Study information: Each donor's CD8 memory used one plate, CD8 naive two, each CD4 subset three.

For this clone: Antigen: not known.

Germline CDR1 is SNHLY and CDR2 is FYNNEI. Unmatched junction bases numbered 19, after V lost 11 bases and J lost 5 bases. The CDR3 runs 16 residues. Running of the assay took place at deep level. This table comes from immunoSEQ multiplex PCR, and its TCRdb copy is limited to in-frame clones, with some not included. The sample consists of millions of clones, approximately 94% of them appearing once. Findings of the study overall: Across subsets, estimated richness was generally greater for naive than for memory populations.

The naive CD8 subset, CD45RO-negative cells positively selected for CCR7, excluded terminally differentiated effector memory CD45RA+ cells. All donors were Caucasian adults living in Nashville, Tennessee. Source material: naive CD8+ T cells sorted from blood. The sequence was collected from a man between 18 and 29 years old in good health. The chain carries TRBV2 and TRBJ2-5, with 8 positions matching TRBD2. The CDR3 loop is CALTGWGGGSPETQYF. The DNA of the CDR3 is TGTGCCCTCACCGGATGGGGCGGGGGGTCCCCGGAGACCCAGTACTTC.